This TCR beta chain is from a study of shared clonotypes between healthy human individuals. The germline gives CDR1 SGHTA, CDR2 FQGTGA. This CDR3 region has 18 residues. The trim removed 0 bases at V and 3 bases at J, leaving 4 bases unmatched. On this clone: Antigen specificity is unknown.

General study results and limits: Only blood underwent sampling, and tissue repertoires likely differ.

Deep level was the assay's run setting. Genomic DNA per cell subset filled all wells of several immunoSEQ plates. The table came from immunoSEQ multiplex PCR; TCRdb's copy has only in-frame clones and leaves some out. The repertoire holds under 600,000 clones, with about 79% as singletons. This TCR was recovered from a middle-aged woman in good health. Some clones in this sample may be carry-over from other donors' samples. The chain couples TRBV7-3 to TRBJ2-3; 15 positions match TRBD2. Sequencing was performed on PBMCs. This chain's CDR3 is CASSLTGGLAGGTDTQYF. The CDR3 DNA sequence: TGTGCCAGCAGCTTAACGGGAGGACTAGCGGGAGGGACAGATACGCAGTATTTT.